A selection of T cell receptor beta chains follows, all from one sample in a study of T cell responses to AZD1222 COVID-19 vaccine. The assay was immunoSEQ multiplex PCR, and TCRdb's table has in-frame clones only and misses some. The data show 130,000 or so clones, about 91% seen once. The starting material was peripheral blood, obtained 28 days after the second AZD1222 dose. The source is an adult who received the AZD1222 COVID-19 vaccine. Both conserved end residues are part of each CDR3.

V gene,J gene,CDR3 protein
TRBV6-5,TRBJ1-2,CASSPRWTFGYTF
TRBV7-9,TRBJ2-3,CASSYIRTSGGTDTQYF
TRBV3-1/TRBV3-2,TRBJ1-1,CASNPMADTEAFF
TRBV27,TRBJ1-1,CASSLRGLPDQDGTEAFF
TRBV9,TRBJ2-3,CASSAYRADTQYF
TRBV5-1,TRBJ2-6,CASSLGTGMASGANVLTF
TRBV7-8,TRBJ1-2,CASSPMAGPAHYGYTF
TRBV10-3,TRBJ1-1,CAISELTGDTEAFF
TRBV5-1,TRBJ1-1,CASRGNTEAFF
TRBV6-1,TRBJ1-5,CASSQTGDQPQHF
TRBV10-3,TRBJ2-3,CAINRDVSDTQYF
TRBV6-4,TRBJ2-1,CASSPLGGYNEQFF
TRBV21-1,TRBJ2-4,CASSSTGSPTRKNIQYF
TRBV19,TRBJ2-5,CASSGRTSGRGETQYF
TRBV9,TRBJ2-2,CASSVLSGADTGELFF
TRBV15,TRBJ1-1,CATSRDSFGGTEAFF
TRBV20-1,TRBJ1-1,CSASNAGGTEAFF
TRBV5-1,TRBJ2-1,CASSFLAGNSNEQFF
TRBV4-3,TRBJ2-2,CASSQVATNGELFF
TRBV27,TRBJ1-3,CASSLQGATGNTIYF
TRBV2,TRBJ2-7,CASSEWTDLLYEQYF